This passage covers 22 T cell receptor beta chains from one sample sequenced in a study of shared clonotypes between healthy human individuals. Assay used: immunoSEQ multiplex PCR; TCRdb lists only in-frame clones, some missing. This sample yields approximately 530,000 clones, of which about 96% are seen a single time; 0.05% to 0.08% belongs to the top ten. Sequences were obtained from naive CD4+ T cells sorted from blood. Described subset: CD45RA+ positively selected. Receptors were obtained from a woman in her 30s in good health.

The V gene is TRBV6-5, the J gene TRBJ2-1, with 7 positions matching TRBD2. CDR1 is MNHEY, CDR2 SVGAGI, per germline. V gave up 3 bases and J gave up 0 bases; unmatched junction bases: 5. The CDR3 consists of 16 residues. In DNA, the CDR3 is TGTGCCAGCAGTTATGACGGGAGGAGCTCCTACAATGAGCAGTTCTTC. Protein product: CASSYDGRSSYNEQFF.

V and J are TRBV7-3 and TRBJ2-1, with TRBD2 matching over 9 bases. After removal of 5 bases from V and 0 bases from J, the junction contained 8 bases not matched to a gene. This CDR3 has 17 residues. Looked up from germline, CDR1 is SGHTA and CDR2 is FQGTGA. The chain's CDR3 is CASSPAGTSYSYNEQFF. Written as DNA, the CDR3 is TGTGCCAGCAGCCCGGCCGGGACTAGCTACTCCTACAATGAGCAGTTCTTC.

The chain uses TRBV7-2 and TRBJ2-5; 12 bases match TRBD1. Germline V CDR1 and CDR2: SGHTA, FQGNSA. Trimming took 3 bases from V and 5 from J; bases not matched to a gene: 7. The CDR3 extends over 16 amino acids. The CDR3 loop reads CASSFTGTGGRETQYF. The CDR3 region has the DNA TGTGCCAGCAGCTTTACCGGGACAGGGGGCAGGGAGACCCAGTACTTC.

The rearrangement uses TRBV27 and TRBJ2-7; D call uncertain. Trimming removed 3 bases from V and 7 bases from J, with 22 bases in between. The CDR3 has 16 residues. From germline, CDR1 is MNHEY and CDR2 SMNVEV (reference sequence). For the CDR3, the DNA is TGTGCCAGCAGTTTTCTTCTGCCAGGAGTTACTGTTGAGCAGTACTTC. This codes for CASSFLLPGVTVEQYF.

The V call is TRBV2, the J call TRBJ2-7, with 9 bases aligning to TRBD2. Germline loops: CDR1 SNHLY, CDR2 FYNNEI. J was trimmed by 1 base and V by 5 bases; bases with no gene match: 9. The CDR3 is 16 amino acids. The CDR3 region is CASSPRLAALSYEQYF. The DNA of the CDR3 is TGTGCCAGCAGTCCAAGACTAGCGGCCCTATCCTACGAGCAGTACTTC.

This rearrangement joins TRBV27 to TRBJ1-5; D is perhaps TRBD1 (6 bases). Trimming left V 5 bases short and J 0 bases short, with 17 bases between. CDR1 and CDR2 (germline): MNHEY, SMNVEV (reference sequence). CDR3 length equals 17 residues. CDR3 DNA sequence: TGTGCCAGCAGTCGAAGGACAGCCCCCGATAGCAATCAGCCCCAGCATTTT. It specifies CASSRRTAPDSNQPQHF.

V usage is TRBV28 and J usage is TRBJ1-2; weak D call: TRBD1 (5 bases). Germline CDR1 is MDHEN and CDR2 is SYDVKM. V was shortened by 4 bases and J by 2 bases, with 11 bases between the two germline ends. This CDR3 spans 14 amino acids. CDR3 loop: CASSWPGLNYGYTF. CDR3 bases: TGTGCCAGCAGTTGGCCAGGGTTGAACTATGGCTACACCTTC.

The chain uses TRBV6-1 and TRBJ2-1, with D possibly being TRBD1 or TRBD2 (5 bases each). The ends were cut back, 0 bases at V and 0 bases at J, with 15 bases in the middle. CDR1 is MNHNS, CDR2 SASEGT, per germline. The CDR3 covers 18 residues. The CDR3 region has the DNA TGTGCCAGCAGTGAAGCGCTTCGGGGCAGGGTCTCCTACAATGAGCAGTTCTTC. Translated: CASSEALRGRVSYNEQFF.

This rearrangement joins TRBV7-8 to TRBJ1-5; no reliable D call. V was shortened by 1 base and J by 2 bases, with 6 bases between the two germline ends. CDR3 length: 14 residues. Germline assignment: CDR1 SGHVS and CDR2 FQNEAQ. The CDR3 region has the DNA TGTGCCAGCAGCTTAGAGGTGGGCAATCAGCCCCAGCATTTT. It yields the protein CASSLEVGNQPQHF. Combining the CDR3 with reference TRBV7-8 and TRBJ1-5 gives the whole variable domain GAGVSQSPRYKVAKRGQDVALRCDPISGHVSLFWYQQALGQGPEFLTYFQNEAQLDKSGLPSDRFFAERPEGSVSTLKIQRTQQEDSAVYLCASSLEVGNQPQHFGDGTRLSIL.

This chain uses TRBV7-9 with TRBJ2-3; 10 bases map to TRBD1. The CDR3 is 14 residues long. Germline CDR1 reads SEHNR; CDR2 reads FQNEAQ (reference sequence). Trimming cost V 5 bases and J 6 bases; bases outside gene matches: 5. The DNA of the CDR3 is TGTGCCAGCAGCGCAGGACAGGGGGGCGATACGCAGTATTTT. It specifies CASSAGQGGDTQYF.

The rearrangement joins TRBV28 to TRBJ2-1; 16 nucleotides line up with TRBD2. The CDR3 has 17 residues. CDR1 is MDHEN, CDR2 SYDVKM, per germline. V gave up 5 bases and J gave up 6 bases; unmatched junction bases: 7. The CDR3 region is CASSPGTSGRARNEQFF. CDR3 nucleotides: TGTGCCAGCAGTCCGGGGACTAGCGGGAGGGCCCGCAATGAGCAGTTCTTC.

This CDR3 is CASSPPSSGRLYEQYF. The CDR3 nucleotides are TGTGCCAGCTCACCACCCTCTAGCGGGAGGTTATACGAGCAGTACTTC. This chain connects TRBV18 to TRBJ2-7; TRBD2 matches at 11 bases. The CDR3 sequence is 16 residues long. Germline V lookup: CDR1 KGHSH, CDR2 LQKENI. Trimming removed 0 bases from V and 4 bases from J; junction bases left unmatched: 5.

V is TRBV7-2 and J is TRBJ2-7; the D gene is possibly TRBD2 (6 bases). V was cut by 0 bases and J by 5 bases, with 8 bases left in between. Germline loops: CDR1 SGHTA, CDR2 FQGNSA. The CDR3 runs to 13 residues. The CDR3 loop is CASSLAAGHEQYF. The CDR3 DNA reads TGTGCCAGCAGCTTAGCAGCGGGCCACGAGCAGTACTTC.

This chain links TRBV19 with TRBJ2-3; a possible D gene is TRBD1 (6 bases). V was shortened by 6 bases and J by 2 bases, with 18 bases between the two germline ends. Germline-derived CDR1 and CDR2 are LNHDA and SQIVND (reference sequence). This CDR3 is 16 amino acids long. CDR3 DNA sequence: TGTGCCAGTAGCAGAAGGGGGTGGGACCACACAGATACGCAGTATTTT. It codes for CASSRRGWDHTDTQYF.

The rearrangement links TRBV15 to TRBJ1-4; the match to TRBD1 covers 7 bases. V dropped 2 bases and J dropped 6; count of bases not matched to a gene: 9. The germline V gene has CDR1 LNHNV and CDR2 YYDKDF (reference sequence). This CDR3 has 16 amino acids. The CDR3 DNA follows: TGTGCCACCAGCAGATCTAGACAGGGTGGGCATGAAAAACTGTTTTTT. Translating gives CATSRSRQGGHEKLFF.

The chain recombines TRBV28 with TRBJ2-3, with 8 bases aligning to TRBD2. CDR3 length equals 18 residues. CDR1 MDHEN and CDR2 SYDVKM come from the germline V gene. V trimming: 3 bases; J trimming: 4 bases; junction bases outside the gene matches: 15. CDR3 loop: CASSFQGDSGMVADTQYF. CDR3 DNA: TGTGCCAGCAGTTTCCAAGGTGATAGCGGGATGGTCGCAGATACGCAGTATTTT.

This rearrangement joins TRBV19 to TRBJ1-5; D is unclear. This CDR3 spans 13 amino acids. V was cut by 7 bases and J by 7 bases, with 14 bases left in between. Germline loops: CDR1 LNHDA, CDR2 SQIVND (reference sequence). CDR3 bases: TGTGCCAGTACCATCACAGTGGGGCAGCCCCAGCATTTT. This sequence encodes CASTITVGQPQHF.

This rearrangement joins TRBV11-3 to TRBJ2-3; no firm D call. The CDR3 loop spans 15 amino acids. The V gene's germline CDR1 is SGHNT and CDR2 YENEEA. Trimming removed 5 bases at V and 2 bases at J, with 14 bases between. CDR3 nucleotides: TGTGCCAGCAGCCCCTCCCCGGTCGACACAGATACGCAGTATTTT. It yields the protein CASSPSPVDTDTQYF.

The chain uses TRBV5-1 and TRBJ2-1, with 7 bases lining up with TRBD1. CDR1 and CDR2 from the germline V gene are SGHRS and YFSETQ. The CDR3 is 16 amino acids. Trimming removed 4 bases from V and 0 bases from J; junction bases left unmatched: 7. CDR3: CASSSTGDSSYNEQFF. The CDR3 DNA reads TGCGCCAGCAGCAGCACAGGGGATAGCTCCTACAATGAGCAGTTCTTC.

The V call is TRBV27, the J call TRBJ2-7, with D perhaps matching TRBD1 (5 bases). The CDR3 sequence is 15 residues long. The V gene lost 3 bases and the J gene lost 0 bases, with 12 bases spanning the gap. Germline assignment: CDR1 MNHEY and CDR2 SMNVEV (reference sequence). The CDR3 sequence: CASSLGYRSSYEQYF. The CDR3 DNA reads TGTGCCAGCAGTTTGGGGTACAGGAGCTCCTACGAGCAGTACTTC.

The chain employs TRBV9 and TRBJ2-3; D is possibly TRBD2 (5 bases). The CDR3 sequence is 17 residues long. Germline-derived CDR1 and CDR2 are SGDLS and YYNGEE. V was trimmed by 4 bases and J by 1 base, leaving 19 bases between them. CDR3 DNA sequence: TGTGCCAGCAGCTCCGCGATAAGCGGAGACCGCACAGATACGCAGTATTTT. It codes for CASSSAISGDRTDTQYF.

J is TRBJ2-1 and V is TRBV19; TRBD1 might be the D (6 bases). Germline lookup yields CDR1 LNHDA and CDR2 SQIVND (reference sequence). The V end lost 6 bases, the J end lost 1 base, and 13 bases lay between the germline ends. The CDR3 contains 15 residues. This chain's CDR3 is CASSQQGWSYNEQFF. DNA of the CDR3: TGTGCCAGTAGCCAACAGGGTTGGTCCTACAATGAGCAGTTCTTC.